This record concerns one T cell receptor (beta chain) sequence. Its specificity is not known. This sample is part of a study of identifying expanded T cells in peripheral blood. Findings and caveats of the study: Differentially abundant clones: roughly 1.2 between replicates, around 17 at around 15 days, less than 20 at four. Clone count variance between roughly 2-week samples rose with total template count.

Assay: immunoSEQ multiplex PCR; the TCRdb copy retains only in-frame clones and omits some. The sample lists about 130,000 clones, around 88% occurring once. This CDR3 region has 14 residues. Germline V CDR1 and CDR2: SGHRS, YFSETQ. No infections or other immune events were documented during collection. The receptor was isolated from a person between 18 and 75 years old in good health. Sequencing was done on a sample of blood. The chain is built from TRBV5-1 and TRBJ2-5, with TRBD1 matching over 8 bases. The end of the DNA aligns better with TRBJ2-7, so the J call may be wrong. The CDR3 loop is CASSEDRGIFEQYF. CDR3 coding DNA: TGCGCCAGCAGCGAAGACAGGGGTATCTTCGAGCAGTACTTC.